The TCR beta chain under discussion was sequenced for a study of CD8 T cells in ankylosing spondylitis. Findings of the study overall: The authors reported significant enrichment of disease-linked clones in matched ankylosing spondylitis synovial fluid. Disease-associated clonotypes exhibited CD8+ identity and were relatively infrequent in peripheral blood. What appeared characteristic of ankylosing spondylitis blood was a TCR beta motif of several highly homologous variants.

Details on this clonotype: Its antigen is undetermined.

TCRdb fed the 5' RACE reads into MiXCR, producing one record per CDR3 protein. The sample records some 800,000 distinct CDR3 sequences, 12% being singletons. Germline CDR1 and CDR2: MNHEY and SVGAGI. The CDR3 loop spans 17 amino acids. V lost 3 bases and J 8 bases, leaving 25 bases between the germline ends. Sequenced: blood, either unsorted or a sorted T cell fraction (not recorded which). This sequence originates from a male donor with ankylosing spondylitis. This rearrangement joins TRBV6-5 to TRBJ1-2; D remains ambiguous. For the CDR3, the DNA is TGTGCCAGCAGTTATTCCTTAGCGTCGCGGTTCGAAGACGGCTACACCTTC. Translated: CASSYSLASRFEDGYTF.